This T cell receptor beta chain was profiled in a study of regulatory T cells in long-lasting Graves disease. Findings of the study overall: TCR diversity was lower in persistent Graves' patients than in newly diagnosed ones.

Stated time point: newly diagnosed GD, antithyroid drugs for less than 3 months. Extracted RNA from PBMCs served as the source of the TCR library. This clonotype was seen repeatedly, ten times or more. Its antigen is not identified. According to the study, TCR beta libraries were built with iRepertoire HTBI primers and CDR3-region Arm-PCR. In the original analysis: Across the samples, identification revealed roughly 56 TRBV and 12 to 15 TRBJ segments. MiXCR, applied by TCRdb to the multiplex PCR reads, yields one record per CDR3 protein. In this record, the V and J calls reflect TCRdb's handling and not the investigators' own analysis. The repertoire holds 550,000 or so distinct CDR3 sequences, 12% seen once, with more than 8% in the top ten. A further study also used this sample, focusing on T cells in Graves' hyperthyroidism and ophthalmopathy. From that report: Expanded thyroid clonotypes (above 0.001) were mostly also found in blood.

This clonotype originated in a woman in her twenties or thirties with Graves disease. The specimen comprised peripheral blood mononuclear cells (PBMCs), sampled at new diagnosis, from a patient treated with antithyroid drugs.

The CDR3 DNA sequence: TGTGCCAGCAGTTTATTCGCTGGGAACAATGAGCAGTTCTTC. It specifies CASSLFAGNNEQFF. The chain combines TRBV12-3 or TRBV12-4 with TRBJ2-1; D uncertain. The CDR3 totals 14 residues. V was cut by 2 bases and J by 5 bases, with 10 bases left in between.